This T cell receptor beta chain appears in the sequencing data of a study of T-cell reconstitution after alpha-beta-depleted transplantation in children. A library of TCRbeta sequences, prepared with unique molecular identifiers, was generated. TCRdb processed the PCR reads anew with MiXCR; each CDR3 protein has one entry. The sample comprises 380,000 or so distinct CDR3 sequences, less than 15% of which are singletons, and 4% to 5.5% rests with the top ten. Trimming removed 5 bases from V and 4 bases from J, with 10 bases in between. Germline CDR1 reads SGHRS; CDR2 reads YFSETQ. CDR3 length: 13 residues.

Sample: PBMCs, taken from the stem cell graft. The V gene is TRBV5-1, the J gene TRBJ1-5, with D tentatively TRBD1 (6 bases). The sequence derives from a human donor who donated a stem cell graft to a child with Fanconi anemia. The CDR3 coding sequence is TGCGCCAGCAGAGAGGGGGAAAATCAGCCCCAGCATTTT. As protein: CASREGENQPQHF.